Each of the 8 T cell receptor beta chains below was sequenced from the same sample in a study of OX40 agonist ivuxolimab in advanced cancers. The assay was immunoSEQ multiplex PCR, and TCRdb's table has in-frame clones only and misses some. The sample carries 150,000 to 190,000 clones, around 94% recorded once. The sequencing here drew on CD4+ or CD8+ T cells sorted from blood, taken in a trial of the OX40 agonist ivuxolimab. The receptors originated from an adult with an advanced solid tumor such as melanoma, head and neck, liver or kidney cancer.

The chain links TRBV6-1 to TRBJ2-2, with D perhaps matching TRBD2 (5 bases). The CDR3 runs to 15 residues. V was shortened by 0 bases and J by 1 base, with 6 bases between the two germline ends. CDR1 and CDR2 (germline): MNHNS, SASEGT. DNA for the CDR3: TGTGCCAGCAGTGAAGCGGGAGAGAACACCGGGGAGCTGTTTTTT. This sequence encodes CASSEAGENTGELFF.

Here the CDR3 reads CASSRSSGEEQYF. DNA for the CDR3: TGTGCCAGCAGCCGGTCTAGCGGGGAAGAGCAGTACTTC. The gene calls are TRBV5-4 and TRBJ2-7; TRBD2 matches at 9 bases. V was pared by 4 bases and J by 7 bases, with 6 bases of the junction left unmatched. Per germline, CDR1 SGHNT and CDR2 YYREEE (reference sequence). The CDR3 is made up of 13 amino acids.

The genes are TRBV30 and TRBJ1-1, with 8 nucleotides matching TRBD1. J was trimmed by 10 bases and V by 1 base; bases with no gene match: 8. The CDR3 consists of 13 residues. CDR1 and CDR2 (germline): GTSNPN, SVGIG (reference sequence). The CDR3 loop is CAWSAYRGSGAFF. The CDR3 DNA is TGTGCCTGGAGTGCCTACAGGGGGAGCGGAGCTTTCTTT. Together with reference TRBV30 and TRBJ1-1, the CDR3 gives the full variable domain: SQTIHQWPATLVQPVGSPLSLECTVEGTSNPNLYWYRQAAGRGLQLLFYSVGIGQISSEVPQNLSASRPQDRQFILSSKKLLLSDSGFYLCAWSAYRGSGAFFGQGTRLTVV.

Note on this clone: The CDR3 does not close with the conserved phenylalanine or tryptophan, likely indicating a read error. The CDR3 DNA reads as TGCGCCAGCAGCTTGGGGGACACTTCGGGAGGCTACACCCTC. Amino acid sequence: CASSLGDTSGGYTL. The chain couples TRBV5-1 to TRBJ1-2, with D maybe TRBD1 (6 bases). V was shortened by 0 bases and J by 8 bases, with 14 bases between the two germline ends. The CDR3 length is 14 residues. Germline V gene data show CDR1 as SGHRS and CDR2 as YFSETQ.

The chain carries TRBV5-1 and TRBJ2-5; TRBD2 agrees at 11 bases. The J call could be wrong; TRBJ2-7 is a better fit for the DNA end. CDR3 length: 16 residues. The germline V gene encodes CDR1 SGHRS and CDR2 YFSETQ. The DNA of the CDR3 is TGCGCCAGCAGCTTTGGGACTAGCGGACCCTCCTACGAGCAGTACTTC. Protein: CASSFGTSGPSYEQYF.

The genes are TRBV19 and TRBJ2-1; TRBD1 matches at 11 bases. The CDR3 is 17 residues long. The junction had 10 bases not matched to a gene; V was cut back by 1 base and J by 8 bases. Germline V gives CDR1 LNHDA, CDR2 SQIVND (reference sequence). CDR3: CASSIGTGGLIIDEQFF. Here the CDR3 DNA reads TGTGCCAGTAGTATAGGGACAGGGGGCCTTATAATCGATGAGCAGTTCTTC.

This clone was counted once. The rearrangement joins TRBV7-2 to TRBJ2-7; 7 bases line up with TRBD1. CDR3 size: 15 residues. CDR1 and CDR2 (germline): SGHTA, FQGNSA. After removal of 1 base from V and 1 base from J, the junction contained 4 bases not matched to a gene. The CDR3 here is CASSLVRGQSYEQYF. In DNA form, the CDR3 reads TGTGCCAGCAGCTTAGTAAGGGGACAGTCCTACGAGCAGTACTTC.

This chain uses TRBV27 with TRBJ2-5; the D gene is possibly TRBD1 (6 bases). The CDR3 totals 13 residues. With 11 bases removed from V and 3 bases from J, the gap between germline ends came to 16 bases. Germline-derived CDR1 and CDR2 are MNHEY and SMNVEV (reference sequence). The CDR3 nucleotides are TGTGCCTGCCGGACAGACCCTAAAGAGACCCAGTACTTC. This encodes CACRTDPKETQYF.